The TCR beta chain described here comes from a study of T cell responses to AZD1222 COVID-19 vaccine (dated by TCRdb to about 2021). Describing the broader study: AZD1222 recipients with second doses at about 4 weeks or about 12 weeks were pooled, because spike-specific TCR depth and breadth did not differ between schedules. Trial participants were enrolled by age into 18-55, 56-69 and 70-plus year subgroups, with approximately 150, 28 and 58 TCR-sequenced participants respectively. TCR sequencing covered roughly 230 trial participants: 200 to 220 given two doses of AZD1222 and approximately 25 given two doses of MenACWY control vaccine.

The CDR3 regions of human TCRbeta chains were analyzed by immunosequencing. On the authors' methods: Repertoire TCRs were checked for matches against a reference library of SARS-CoV-2-specific TCRs that had been generated using the MIRA antigen-specificity platform. Breadth was defined as the fraction of unique TCRs that were SARS-CoV-2-associated. Depth was defined as the fraction of total T cells that were SARS-CoV-2-associated. Each spike-specific TCR was assigned to its reactive spike region and to a CD4 or CD8 class using the MIRA data. Log10-transformed breadth and depth values were compared by one-way ANOVA with Sidak's multiple comparisons tests. TCRdb obtained this table from immuneACCESS and retained in-frame rearrangements with V and J assigned. These tables miss some clones; where compared with another copy, unresolved V genes account for less than half of the shortfall, and the remainder is unexplained. The V and J calls and clone size are taken from that table; D and trimming were inferred from the DNA. Here the sample has 90,000 to 120,000 clones; 80% to 90% occur a single time. The ten top clones hold about 7% of the sample.

The time point label, read with the paper, signifies: baseline before first vaccination. Vaccinee samples were obtained from the UK trials COV001 and COV002, which included a single-blind randomized controlled phase 2/3 trial of AZD1222 (ChAdOx1 nCoV-19) in healthy adults. For TCRbeta chain sequencing, PBMC samples were collected from trial participants at day 0 and at day 28 after the second dose. The germline V gene (reference sequence) sets CDR1 to MNHEY and CDR2 to SMNVEV. The CDR3 holds 15 amino acids from the cysteine to the phenylalanine. Only the CDR3 portion is preserved as DNA: 45 bases, with reading frame beginning at the first base. The V and J ends are trimmed by 5 bases and 6 bases, leaving 18 bases between them. Points the paper makes about the study in general: Conclusions about previously exposed vaccinees are limited, since just 6 or 7 AZD1222 recipients were seropositive for SARS-CoV-2 at baseline. In the small 56-69-year group, the increase in depth fell short of significance, most likely because of low power. Because no day 14 peak-response samples were available, repertoires were characterized only after the peak T cell response. A significant rise in spike-specific TCR breadth and depth was observed after two AZD1222 doses relative to day 0 and relative to MenACWY recipients. Nearly half of unique spike-specific TCRs reportedly recognized epitopes outside regions mutated in the B.1.351 and B.1.1.7 variants. Participants were mostly white British, with more females than males. The authors suggested clonal diversity may have been underestimated. Vaccine-associated CD4 TCRs spanned the whole spike protein, with dominant responses in regions 160-218 and 743-854.

Remarks on this clone: Its antigen is still unknown. No base quality values were provided; no much bigger clone lies one nucleotide off.

Sample: peripheral blood, taken on day 0 of AZD1222 vaccination. Recombination linked TRBV27 to TRBJ2-3; 6 matching bases give a weak D call of TRBD2. The source of this sequence is an adult in good health. The CDR3 here reads CASSPRGFGADTQYF. The nucleotide sequence is TGTGCCAGCAGTCCCCGGGGGTTTGGCGCCGATACGCAGTATTTT.